This TCR beta chain was identified in a study of monozygotic twins with inflammatory bowel disease. On this clonotype: The antigen is not known.

Findings and caveats of the study: Whereas healthy co-twins had higher TCRbeta diversity (inverse Simpson), IBD patients had lower diversity.

Reanalyzing the 5' RACE reads, TCRdb keeps one entry per CDR3 protein, without DNA. Listed are under 150,000 distinct CDR3 sequences; under 2.5% falls within the top ten. The CDR3 runs 15 residues. CDR1 SGHDT and CDR2 YYEEEE come from the germline V gene. The chain joins TRBV5-6 to TRBJ2-7; the D call from TCRdb, TRBD1, cannot be confirmed without DNA. Sequenced: blood. The origin of this receptor is a human donor with ulcerative colitis or Crohn's disease, or a healthy co-twin of an affected twin (not recorded which). CDR3 sequence: CASSLVGGGSYEQYF.